The present entry profiles one TCR beta chain with its context. Antigen specificity is unknown. These data are taken from a study of beta chain features in type 1 diabetes. Expressed TCRB transcripts were sequenced, since all the RNA that had been isolated was reverse transcribed. Profiled with immunoSEQ multiplex PCR; TCRdb holds only in-frame clones, not every one. The table lists some 160,000 clones, about 10% of them singletons. Study-wide findings and caveats: Moderate yet significant TCRB CDR3 shortening was seen in Type 1 diabetes patients in all four CD4+ subsets.

The V and J ends lost 6 bases and 3 bases respectively, with 15 bases between them. The V gene's germline CDR1 is SEHNR and CDR2 FQNEAQ (reference sequence). This CDR3 region has 15 residues. Specimen: central memory CD4+ T cells from blood. This TCR was sampled from a woman under 40 with type 1 diabetes. The chain carries TRBV7-9 and TRBJ2-1, with D perhaps TRBD2 (6 bases). This chain's CDR3 is CASSMTRPIYNEQFF. CDR3 sequence (DNA): TGTGCCAGCAGTATGACTAGACCAATCTACAATGAGCAGTTCTTC. Combining the CDR3 with reference TRBV7-9 and TRBJ2-1 gives the whole variable domain DTGVSQNPRHKITKRGQNVTFRCDPISEHNRLYWYRQTLGQGPEFLTYFQNEAQLEKSRLLSDRFSAERPKGSFSTLEIQRTEQGDSAMYLCASSMTRPIYNEQFFGPGTRLTVL.